A selection of T cell receptor beta chains follows, all from one sample in a study of PD-1 blockade in classical Hodgkin lymphoma. Sequencing was performed with immunoSEQ multiplex PCR; in TCRdb, only in-frame clones are kept and a portion is missing. The table has 50,000 to 65,000 clones, around nine tenths seen once; the top ten hold around 8%. The sample here was peripheral blood mononuclear cells (PBMCs), taken before the fourth cycle of nivolumab. The receptor set was obtained from a human donor with classical Hodgkin lymphoma. CDR3s include the opening cysteine and the closing phenylalanine or tryptophan.

j_call v_call cdr3_aa
TRBJ2-7 TRBV19 CASSMRTFYEQYF
TRBJ2-1 TRBV5-1 CASSIAGTNNEQFF
TRBJ1-5 TRBV2 CASSGTGGHQPQHF
TRBJ1-2 TRBV20-1 CSAINPYGYTF
TRBJ1-4 TRBV9 CASSPRTATNEKLFF
TRBJ2-7 TRBV4-1 CASSQDRGFYEQYF
TRBJ1-5 TRBV5-5 CASSFSQGSNQPQHF
TRBJ2-7 TRBV5-5 CASSRQPGRGSYEQYF
TRBJ2-2 TRBV4-1 CASSQDWAGINTGELFF
TRBJ2-7 TRBV7-8 CASSSDWAAYEQYF
TRBJ1-4 TRBV27 CASSYNRGNEKLFF
TRBJ2-5 TRBV6-5 CASKRDRGRWETQYF
TRBJ1-1 TRBV19 CASTILQPAGAFF
TRBJ2-7 TRBV30 CAWSGFGTGPGEQYF
TRBJ2-1 TRBV9 CASSPSAYNEQFF
TRBJ2-1 TRBV9 CASSVGDRGHQIRYNEQFF
TRBJ2-1 TRBV7-9 CASSLLGLAGFNEQFF
TRBJ2-1 TRBV6-1 CASILSRERRDEQFF
TRBJ1-2 TRBV6-6 CASSLPGDYTF
TRBJ2-5 TRBV9 CASSVAASGGAETQYF
TRBJ1-5 TRBV6-1 CASSERSLRVGSNQPQHF
TRBJ2-5 TRBV5-6 CASSLFTGGRETQYF
TRBJ2-7 TRBV2 CASREGTSGSYEQYF
TRBJ2-1 TRBV9 CASSVGEREDYNEQFF
TRBJ1-6 TRBV10-3 CAISPDRAHDSPLHF
TRBJ1-6 TRBV6-1 CASSEVESFNSPLHF
TRBJ2-7 TRBV7-6 CASSAGNSYEQYF
TRBJ2-2 TRBV29-1 CSVEVHRLTGELFF